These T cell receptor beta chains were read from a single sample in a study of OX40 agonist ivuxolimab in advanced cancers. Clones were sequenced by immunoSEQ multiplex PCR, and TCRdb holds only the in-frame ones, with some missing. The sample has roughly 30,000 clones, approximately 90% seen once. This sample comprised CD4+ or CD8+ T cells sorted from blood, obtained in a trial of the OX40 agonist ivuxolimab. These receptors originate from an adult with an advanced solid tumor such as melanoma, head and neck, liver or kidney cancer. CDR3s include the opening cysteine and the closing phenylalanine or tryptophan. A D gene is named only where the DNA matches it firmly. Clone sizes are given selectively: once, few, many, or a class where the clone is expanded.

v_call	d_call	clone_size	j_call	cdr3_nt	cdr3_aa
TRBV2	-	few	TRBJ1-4	TGTGCCAGCAATGGGGAGGGGGAAAAACTGTTTTTT	CASNGEGEKLFF
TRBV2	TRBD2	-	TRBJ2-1	TGTGCCAGCAGTGGCCGACTAGCCGGGGTCGGGGAGCAGTTCTTC	CASSGRLAGVGEQFF
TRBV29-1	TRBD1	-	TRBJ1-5	TGCAGCGTTTGGACAGGGGATAGCAATCAGCCCCAGCATTTT	CSVWTGDSNQPQHF
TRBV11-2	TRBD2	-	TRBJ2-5	TGTGCCAGCAGCTTGTTGGCCGGGACTAGCGGAGAGACCCAGTACTTC	CASSLLAGTSGETQYF
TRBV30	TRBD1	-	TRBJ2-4	TGTGCCTGGAGTGGAGGACAGGCGGTAGCCAAAAACATTCAGTACTTC	CAWSGGQAVAKNIQYF
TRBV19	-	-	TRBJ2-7	TGTGCCAGTAGGGCTCCGGGCACTTCCTACGAGCAGTACTTC	CASRAPGTSYEQYF
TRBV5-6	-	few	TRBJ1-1	TGTGCCAGCAGCCTGGGGAGCACTGAAGCTTTCTTT	CASSLGSTEAFF
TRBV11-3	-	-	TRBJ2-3	TGTGCCAGCAGCTTAACTCAAAGAGGTACAGATACGCAGTATTTT	CASSLTQRGTDTQYF
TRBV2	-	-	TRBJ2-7	TGTGCCAGCAACCCGGGCCATTACGAGCAGTACTTC	CASNPGHYEQYF
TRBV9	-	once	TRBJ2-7	TGTGCCAGCAGCGTAGCTACCTCATACGAGCAGTACTTC	CASSVATSYEQYF
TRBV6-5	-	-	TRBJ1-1	TGTGCCAGCAGTTGGAATACTGAAGCTTTCTTT	CASSWNTEAFF
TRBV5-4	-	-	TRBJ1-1	TGTGCCAGCAGCTTCCACCCAGGGTCCCCTGAAGCTTTCTTT	CASSFHPGSPEAFF
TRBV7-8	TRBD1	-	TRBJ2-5	TGTGCCAGCAGCCTAGGGACAGTCCGGAGGGAGACCCAGTACTTC	CASSLGTVRRETQYF
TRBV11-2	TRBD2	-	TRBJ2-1	TGTGCCAGCAGCTTAGAAGTCGGACTAGCAGCGCACAATGAGCAGTTCTTC	CASSLEVGLAAHNEQFF
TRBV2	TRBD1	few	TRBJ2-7	TGTGCCAGCGAGCCGGGACAGGGGGACCTATACGAGCAGTACTTC	CASEPGQGDLYEQYF
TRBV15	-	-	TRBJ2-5	TGTGCCACCAGCAGAAGTGGGCCAGAGACCCAGTACTTC	CATSRSGPETQYF
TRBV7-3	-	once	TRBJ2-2	TGTGCCAGCAGCTTAAATCCGGGGGCGCGTACCGGGGAGCTGTTTTTT	CASSLNPGARTGELFF
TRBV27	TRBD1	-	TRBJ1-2	TGTGCCAGCAGTCCCTTCACAGGGGGCCAGGGTGGCTACACCTTC	CASSPFTGGQGGYTF
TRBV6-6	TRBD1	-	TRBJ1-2	TGTGCCAGCAGTTACGAACAGGGGAACGGCTACACCTTC	CASSYEQGNGYTF
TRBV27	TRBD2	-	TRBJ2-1	TGTGCCAGCAGTTCGACAGCGGGAGGCTTAAATGAGCAGTTCTTC	CASSSTAGGLNEQFF
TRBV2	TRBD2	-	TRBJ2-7	TGTGCCAGCAGCCAAGCGGGGGTGCTTTCCTACGAGCAGTACTTC	CASSQAGVLSYEQYF
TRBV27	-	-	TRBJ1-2	TGTGCCAGCAGTATCCATCGGACCCTAGACGGCTATGGCTACACCTTC	CASSIHRTLDGYGYTF
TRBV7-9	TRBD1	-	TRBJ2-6	TGTGCCAGCAGCCCGGACAGGATGACAAGCTCTGGGGCCAACGTCCTGACTTTC	CASSPDRMTSSGANVLTF
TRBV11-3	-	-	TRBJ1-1	TGTGCCAGCAGCGGGGAGGACACTGAAGCTTTCTTT	CASSGEDTEAFF
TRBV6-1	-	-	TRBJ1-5	TGTGCCAGCGGGAAGCAGCCCCAGCATTTT	CASGKQPQHF
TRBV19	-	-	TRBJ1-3	TGTGCCAGTATCGCGGACGGAACTTTTCATTCTGGAAACACCATATATTTT	CASIADGTFHSGNTIYF
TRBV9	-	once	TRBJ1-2	TGTGCCAGCAGCGTAGAGGCAGGGGCGGATAACTATGGCTACACCTTC	CASSVEAGADNYGYTF
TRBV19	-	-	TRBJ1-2	TGTGCCAGTAGTTGGGGGGTTAACTATGGCTACACCTTC	CASSWGVNYGYTF
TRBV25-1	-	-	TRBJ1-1	TGTGCCAGCAGTGAGACCCTCATGATGGAAGCTTTCTTT	CASSETLMMEAFF
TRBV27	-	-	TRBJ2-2	TGTGCCAGCAGTTTCTTCACCGGGGAGCTGTTTTTT	CASSFFTGELFF
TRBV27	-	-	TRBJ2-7	TGTGCCAGCAGTTTTCAGGAGACCCACTACGAGCAGTACTTC	CASSFQETHYEQYF
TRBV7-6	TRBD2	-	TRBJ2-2	TGTGCCAGCAGCTTAACAGCGGGGTTCACCGGGGAGCTGTTTTTT	CASSLTAGFTGELFF
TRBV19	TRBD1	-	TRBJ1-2	TGTGCCAGTAGTATGACAGGGGGCGGCTACACCTTC	CASSMTGGGYTF
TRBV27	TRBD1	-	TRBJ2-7	TGTGCCAGCAGTTTGAGGACAGGGGGGATCTACGAGCAGTACTTC	CASSLRTGGIYEQYF
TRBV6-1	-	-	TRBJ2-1	TGTGCCAGCATCCCAGGGACCTGGGATGAGCAGTTCTTC	CASIPGTWDEQFF
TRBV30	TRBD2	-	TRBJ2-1	TGTGCCTGGAGTCACTTAGCGGGGGACAATGAGCAGTTCTTC	CAWSHLAGDNEQFF
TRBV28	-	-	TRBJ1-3	TGTGCCAGCAGTTTTGGAGGGGCCGCCTCTGGAAACACCATATATTTT	CASSFGGAASGNTIYF
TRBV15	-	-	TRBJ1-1	TGTGCCACCAGGGGACCGATGAACACTGAAGCTTTCTTT	CATRGPMNTEAFF
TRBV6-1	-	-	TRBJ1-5	TGTGCCAGCAGCCTAACCGAGTTCGGCAATCAGCCCCAGCATTTT	CASSLTEFGNQPQHF
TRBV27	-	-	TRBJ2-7	TGTGCCAGCAGTTACGGACAGAACTACGAGCAGTACTTC	CASSYGQNYEQYF
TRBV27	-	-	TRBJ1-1	TGTGCCAGCAGTCCAAACAGTCTCGTCGGGGAAGCTTTCTTT	CASSPNSLVGEAFF
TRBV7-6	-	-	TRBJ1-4	TGTGCCAGCAGCTTATCTTGGGGAGAAAAACTGTTTTTT	CASSLSWGEKLFF
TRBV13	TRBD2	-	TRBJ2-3	TGTGCCAGCAGCCCCCGACTAGCGGGGGCTATGATAACAGATACGCAGTATTTT	CASSPRLAGAMITDTQYF
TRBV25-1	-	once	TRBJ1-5	TGTGCCAGCAGTGAATTAGGAGAGACAGGTGATAATCAGCCCCAGCATTTT	CASSELGETGDNQPQHF
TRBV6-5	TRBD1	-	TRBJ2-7	TGTGCCAGCAGTTACGACAGGGTTGGCTACGAGCAGTACTTC	CASSYDRVGYEQYF
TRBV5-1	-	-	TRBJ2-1	TGCGCCAGCAGCTTCTACTCCTACAATGAGCAGTTCTTC	CASSFYSYNEQFF
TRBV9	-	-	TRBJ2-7	TGTGCCAGCAGCCCCGCGCGGGGGCACTACGAGCAGTACTTC	CASSPARGHYEQYF
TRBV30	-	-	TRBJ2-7	TGTGCCTGGAGTGGAGGGGTTAGAAACGAGCAGTACTTC	CAWSGGVRNEQYF
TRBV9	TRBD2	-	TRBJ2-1	TGTGCCAGCAGCGCCATTGAGCGGGGGGGCTACAATGAGCAGTTCTTC	CASSAIERGGYNEQFF
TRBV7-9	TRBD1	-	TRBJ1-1	TGTGCCAGCAGCCCTGGACAGGGGTCCTCTGAAGCTTTCTTT	CASSPGQGSSEAFF
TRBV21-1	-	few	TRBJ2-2	TGTGCCAGCAGCATTTCGGGACTAGCGGGGGTGTACGCCGGGGAGCTGTTTTTT	CASSISGLAGVYAGELFF
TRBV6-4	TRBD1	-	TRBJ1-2	TGTGCCAGCAAGCCGGGACAGGGTAACTATGGCTACACCTTC	CASKPGQGNYGYTF
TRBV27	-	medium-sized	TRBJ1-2	TGTGCCAGCAGCCCGACAGTGTTCGGGGGCTACACCTTC	CASSPTVFGGYTF
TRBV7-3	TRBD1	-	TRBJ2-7	TGTGCCAGCAGCTTCCCGGACAGGGACTACGAGCAGTACTTC	CASSFPDRDYEQYF
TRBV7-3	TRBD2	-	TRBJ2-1	TGTGCCAGCAGCAGGCAAAGCGGGAGCTCCTACAATGAGCAGTTCTTC	CASSRQSGSSYNEQFF
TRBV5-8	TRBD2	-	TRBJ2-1	TGTGCCAGCAGCCCCCTGAGCGGGAGGGCCGATGAGCAGTTCTTC	CASSPLSGRADEQFF